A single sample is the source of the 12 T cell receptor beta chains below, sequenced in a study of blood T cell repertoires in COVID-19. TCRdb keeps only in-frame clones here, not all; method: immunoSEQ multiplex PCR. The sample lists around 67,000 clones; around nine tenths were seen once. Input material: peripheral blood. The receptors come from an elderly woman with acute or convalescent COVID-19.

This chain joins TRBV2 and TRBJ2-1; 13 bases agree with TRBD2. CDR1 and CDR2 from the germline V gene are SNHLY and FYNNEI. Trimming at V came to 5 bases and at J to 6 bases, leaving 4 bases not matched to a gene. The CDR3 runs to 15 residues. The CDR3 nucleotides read TGTGCCAGCAGTCAGGGACTAGCGGGAATCAATGAGCAGTTCTTC. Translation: CASSQGLAGINEQFF.

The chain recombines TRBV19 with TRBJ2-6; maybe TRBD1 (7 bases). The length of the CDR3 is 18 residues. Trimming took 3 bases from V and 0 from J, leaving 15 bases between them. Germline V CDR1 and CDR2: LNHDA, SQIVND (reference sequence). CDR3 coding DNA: TGTGCCAGTAGTATGGGGGGACAGCTTTTCTCTGGGGCCAACGTCCTGACTTTC. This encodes CASSMGGQLFSGANVLTF.

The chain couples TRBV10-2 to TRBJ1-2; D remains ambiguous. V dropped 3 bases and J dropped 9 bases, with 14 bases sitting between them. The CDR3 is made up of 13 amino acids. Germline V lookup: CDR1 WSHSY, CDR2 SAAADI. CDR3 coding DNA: TGCGCCAGCAGTGATACAGCCCGGGGTAGCTACACCTTC. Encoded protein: CASSDTARGSYTF.

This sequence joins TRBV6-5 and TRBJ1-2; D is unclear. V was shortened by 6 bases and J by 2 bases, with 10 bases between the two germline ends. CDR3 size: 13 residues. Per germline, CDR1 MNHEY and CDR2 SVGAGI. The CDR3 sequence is CASSVDTNYGYTF. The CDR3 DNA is TGTGCCAGCAGCGTAGACACAAACTATGGCTACACCTTC.

The CDR3 sequence is CASSFSPGQGSPLHF. For the CDR3, the DNA is TGTGCCAGCAGTTTTTCGCCGGGACAGGGTTCACCCCTCCACTTT. The chain is built from TRBV27 and TRBJ1-6; 9 nucleotides agree with TRBD1. The junction had 6 bases not matched to a gene; V was cut back by 3 bases and J by 9 bases. The CDR3 consists of 15 residues. Germline lookup yields CDR1 MNHEY and CDR2 SMNVEV (reference sequence).

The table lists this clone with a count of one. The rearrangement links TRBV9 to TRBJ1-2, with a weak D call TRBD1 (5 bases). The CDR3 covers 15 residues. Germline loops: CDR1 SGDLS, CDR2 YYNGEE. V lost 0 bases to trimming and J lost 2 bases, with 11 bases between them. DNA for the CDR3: TGTGCCAGCAGCGTAGATGGACGGACAAACTATGGCTACACCTTC. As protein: CASSVDGRTNYGYTF.

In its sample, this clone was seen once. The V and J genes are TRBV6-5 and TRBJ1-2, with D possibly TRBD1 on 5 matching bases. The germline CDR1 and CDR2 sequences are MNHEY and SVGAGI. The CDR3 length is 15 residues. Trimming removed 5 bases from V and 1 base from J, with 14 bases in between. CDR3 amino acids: CASSHMGLDNYGYTF. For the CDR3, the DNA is TGTGCCAGCAGTCATATGGGACTCGATAACTATGGCTACACCTTC.

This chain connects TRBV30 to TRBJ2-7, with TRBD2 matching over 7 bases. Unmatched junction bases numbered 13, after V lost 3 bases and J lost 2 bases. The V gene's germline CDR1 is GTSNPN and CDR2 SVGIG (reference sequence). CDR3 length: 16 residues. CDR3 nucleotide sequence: TGTGCCTGGAGAGAGCCCGGGACTACCTCCCCCTACGAGCAGTACTTC. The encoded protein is CAWREPGTTSPYEQYF.

CDR3 amino acids: CASSLAGPNSPLHF. In DNA, the CDR3 is TGTGCCAGCAGCTTGGCAGGCCCTAATTCACCCCTCCACTTT. This chain links TRBV5-4 with TRBJ1-6; unclear D gene. The CDR3 consists of 14 residues. CDR1 SGHNT and CDR2 YYREEE come from the germline V gene (reference sequence). Trimming shortened V by 0 bases and J by 6 bases, and 7 bases separated the two germline ends.

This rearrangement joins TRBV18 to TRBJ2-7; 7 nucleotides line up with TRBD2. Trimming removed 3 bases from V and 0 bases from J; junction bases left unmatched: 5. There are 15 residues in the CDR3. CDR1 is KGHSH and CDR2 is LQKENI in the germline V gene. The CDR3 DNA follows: TGTGCCAGCTCACCGGAAGCGGGATTCTCCTACGAGCAGTACTTC. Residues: CASSPEAGFSYEQYF. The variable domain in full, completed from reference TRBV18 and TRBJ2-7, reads NAGVMQNPRHLVRRRGQEARLRCSPMKGHSHVYWYRQLPEEGLKFMVYLQKENIIDESGMPKERFSAEFPKEGPSILRIQQVVRGDSAAYFCASSPEAGFSYEQYFGPGTRLTVT.

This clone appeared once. The CDR3 nucleotides read TGTGCCAGCAGCACCCGACTAGCGGGAGGGCCGGGGAGCACAGATACGCAGTATTTT. Translated: CASSTRLAGGPGSTDTQYF. This chain links TRBV7-4 with TRBJ2-3; TRBD2 matches 14 bases. Per the germline V gene, CDR1 is SGHVT and CDR2 is SQSDAQ. The CDR3 loop spans 19 amino acids. The V segment lost 5 bases and the J segment 0 bases; nucleotides outside the gene matches: 10.

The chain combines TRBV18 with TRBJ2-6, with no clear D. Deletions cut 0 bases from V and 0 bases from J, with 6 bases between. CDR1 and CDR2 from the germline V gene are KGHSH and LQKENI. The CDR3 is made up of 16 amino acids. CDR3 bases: TGTGCCAGCTCACCACCCCCCAGCTCTGGGGCCAACGTCCTGACTTTC. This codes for CASSPPPSSGANVLTF.